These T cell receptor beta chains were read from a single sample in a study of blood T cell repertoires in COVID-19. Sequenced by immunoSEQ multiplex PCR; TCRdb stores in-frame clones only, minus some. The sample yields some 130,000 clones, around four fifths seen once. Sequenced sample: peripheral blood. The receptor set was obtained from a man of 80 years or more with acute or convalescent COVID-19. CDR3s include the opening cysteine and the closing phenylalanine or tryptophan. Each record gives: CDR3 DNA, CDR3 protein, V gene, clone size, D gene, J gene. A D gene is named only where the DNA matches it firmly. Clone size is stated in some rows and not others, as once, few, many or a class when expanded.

DNA: TGTGCCAGCAGCACATACACTGAAGCTTTCTTT; CDR3: CASSTYTEAFF; V: TRBV3-1/TRBV3-2; size: once; D: NA; J: TRBJ1-1
DNA: TGTGCCAGCAGTGGGCCGACTAGCGGGGGGGCTCAGTCCTACAATGAGCAGTTCTTC; CDR3: CASSGPTSGGAQSYNEQFF; V: TRBV2; size: NA; D: TRBD2; J: TRBJ2-1
DNA: TGCAGCGTTGAAAGGGCGCTGGGGCTGAATGAGCAGTTCTTC; CDR3: CSVERALGLNEQFF; V: TRBV29-1; size: NA; D: NA; J: TRBJ2-1
DNA: TGTGCCAGCAGCCCGACTGTCTCCCGCGGGGGGTACGGTACGCAGTATTTT; CDR3: CASSPTVSRGGYGTQYF; V: TRBV11-2; size: few; D: TRBD2; J: TRBJ2-3
DNA: TGTGCCAGCGGCGGCGCGGCCTCTGGGGCCAACGTCCTGACTTTC; CDR3: CASGGAASGANVLTF; V: TRBV28; size: NA; D: NA; J: TRBJ2-6
DNA: TGCAGTGCTAGTCGGAGTCGACAGGGGATGTTTGGGCCCCAGCATTTT; CDR3: CSASRSRQGMFGPQHF; V: TRBV20-1; size: once; D: TRBD1; J: TRBJ1-5
DNA: TGTGCCATCAGTGAGTCTGGTCGAGGACAGGGCTACGAGCAGTACTTC; CDR3: CAISESGRGQGYEQYF; V: TRBV10-3; size: NA; D: TRBD1; J: TRBJ2-7
DNA: TGTGCCAGCAGTGACCTACAGACGTGGACCTACGAGCAGTACTTC; CDR3: CASSDLQTWTYEQYF; V: TRBV2; size: NA; D: NA; J: TRBJ2-7
DNA: TGTGCCAGCAGTTCTCAGGAGGTGACTAGCGGGGGCACAGATACGCAGTATTTT; CDR3: CASSSQEVTSGGTDTQYF; V: TRBV6-2/TRBV6-3; size: once; D: TRBD2; J: TRBJ2-3
DNA: TGTGCCAGCAGTCCTGCCAGGGAGGACCCGGGCTACGAGCAGTACTTC; CDR3: CASSPAREDPGYEQYF; V: TRBV25-1; size: NA; D: NA; J: TRBJ2-7
DNA: TGTGCCAGCAGTGACAGGGGGTTTCGAGATACGCAGTATTTT; CDR3: CASSDRGFRDTQYF; V: TRBV27; size: NA; D: TRBD1; J: TRBJ2-3
DNA: TGTGCCAGCAGCTTGGCTAGGGACAGGGGTTCCCCTGAAGCTTTCTTT; CDR3: CASSLARDRGSPEAFF; V: TRBV5-4; size: NA; D: TRBD1; J: TRBJ1-1
DNA: TGTGCCAGTAGTATTACATCCAACTATGGCTACACCTTC; CDR3: CASSITSNYGYTF; V: TRBV19; size: NA; D: NA; J: TRBJ1-2
DNA: TGTGCCAGCAGAATCTCGACAGGGGGTCCAGATACGCAGTATTTT; CDR3: CASRISTGGPDTQYF; V: TRBV5-5; size: NA; D: TRBD1; J: TRBJ2-3
DNA: TGTGCCAGCTCCTACCTAGGACAGGGGGCTTACGAGCAGTACTTC; CDR3: CASSYLGQGAYEQYF; V: TRBV6-5; size: NA; D: TRBD1; J: TRBJ2-7
DNA: TGTGCCAGCACCCAGCAGGGAACAGATACGCAGTATTTT; CDR3: CASTQQGTDTQYF; V: TRBV27; size: NA; D: NA; J: TRBJ2-3
DNA: TGTGCCAGCACCAGGGTGGGGGGCTCCTACGAGCAGTACTTC; CDR3: CASTRVGGSYEQYF; V: TRBV6-5; size: once; D: NA; J: TRBJ2-7
DNA: TGTGCCAGCAGCTTGATAACAGATACGCAGTATTTT; CDR3: CASSLITDTQYF; V: TRBV5-5; size: NA; D: NA; J: TRBJ2-3
DNA: TGTGCCATCAGTGGCCAGGGGACCACTGAAGCTTTCTTT; CDR3: CAISGQGTTEAFF; V: TRBV10-3; size: NA; D: NA; J: TRBJ1-1
DNA: TGTGCCAGCAGCTTTGCGGGACAGGGGAACTACGAGCAGTACTTC; CDR3: CASSFAGQGNYEQYF; V: TRBV7-2; size: NA; D: TRBD1; J: TRBJ2-7
DNA: TGTGCCAGCAGCCCCGGCGGCGTCGGCTCCTACGAGCAGTACTTC; CDR3: CASSPGGVGSYEQYF; V: TRBV11-3; size: NA; D: NA; J: TRBJ2-7
DNA: TGCGCCAGCAGCTCGGACAGTTCATTCAAAGATACGCAGTATTTT; CDR3: CASSSDSSFKDTQYF; V: TRBV5-1; size: NA; D: NA; J: TRBJ2-3
DNA: TGTGCCAGCAGCCAAGGGACAGTTACCTACGAGCAGTACTTC; CDR3: CASSQGTVTYEQYF; V: TRBV3-1/TRBV3-2; size: NA; D: NA; J: TRBJ2-7
DNA: TGTGCCAGCAGCTTGACAGGGAGGACCGGGGAGCTGTTTTTT; CDR3: CASSLTGRTGELFF; V: TRBV7-3; size: few; D: NA; J: TRBJ2-2
DNA: TGTGCCAGCAGCTTGACTAAAAGGAGGACAGGGGCTGGCTACACCTTC; CDR3: CASSLTKRRTGAGYTF; V: TRBV5-4; size: NA; D: TRBD1; J: TRBJ1-2
DNA: TGTGCCACTGGGCCAAGCGGGGGGCCCACAGATACGCAGTATTTT; CDR3: CATGPSGGPTDTQYF; V: TRBV10-3; size: NA; D: TRBD2; J: TRBJ2-3
DNA: TGTGCCAGTAGTATGACCGACTTGGAGACCCAGTACTTC; CDR3: CASSMTDLETQYF; V: TRBV19; size: once; D: NA; J: TRBJ2-5
DNA: TGTGCCAGCAGAAATGGAGATTCACCCCTCCACTTT; CDR3: CASRNGDSPLHF; V: TRBV6-5; size: NA; D: NA; J: TRBJ1-6
DNA: TGTGCCATCGGGGGAGACCCAACGAACACCGGGGAGCTGTTTTTT; CDR3: CAIGGDPTNTGELFF; V: TRBV7-2; size: NA; D: NA; J: TRBJ2-2
DNA: TGTGCCAGCGAGGCGGGGAATTCACCCCTCCACTTT; CDR3: CASEAGNSPLHF; V: TRBV2; size: NA; D: NA; J: TRBJ1-6
DNA: TGCGCCAGCAGCAATACCTACGAGCAGTACTTC; CDR3: CASSNTYEQYF; V: TRBV5-1; size: NA; D: NA; J: TRBJ2-7